This T cell receptor beta chain was sequenced for a study of T cell responses to AZD1222 COVID-19 vaccine. Assay: immunoSEQ multiplex PCR; the TCRdb copy retains only in-frame clones and omits some. This table has approximately 110,000 clones, approximately 91% appearing once. Germline CDR1 reads MDHEN; CDR2 reads SYDVKM. This CDR3 has 13 amino acids. Trimming took 10 bases from V and 1 from J, leaving 13 bases between them. The chain joins TRBV28 to TRBJ1-2; TRBD1 is a possible D gene (6 bases). This TCR came from an adult in good health. The sequencing here drew on peripheral blood, taken on day 0 of AZD1222 vaccination. As DNA, the CDR3 is TGTGCCACCTTGGAGGGGGGTAACTATGGCTACACCTTC. Its protein product is CATLEGGNYGYTF.